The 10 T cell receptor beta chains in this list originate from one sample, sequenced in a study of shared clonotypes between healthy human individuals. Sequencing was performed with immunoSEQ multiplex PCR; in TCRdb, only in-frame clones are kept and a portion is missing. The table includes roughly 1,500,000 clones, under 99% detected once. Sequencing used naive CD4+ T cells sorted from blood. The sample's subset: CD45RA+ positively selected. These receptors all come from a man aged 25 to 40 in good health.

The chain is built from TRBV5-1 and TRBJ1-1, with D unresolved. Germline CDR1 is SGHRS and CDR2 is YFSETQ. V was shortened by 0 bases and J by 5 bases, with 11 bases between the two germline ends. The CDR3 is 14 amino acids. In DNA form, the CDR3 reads TGCGCCAGCAGCTTGGAAACGAGGAAGACTGAAGCTTTCTTT. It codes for CASSLETRKTEAFF.

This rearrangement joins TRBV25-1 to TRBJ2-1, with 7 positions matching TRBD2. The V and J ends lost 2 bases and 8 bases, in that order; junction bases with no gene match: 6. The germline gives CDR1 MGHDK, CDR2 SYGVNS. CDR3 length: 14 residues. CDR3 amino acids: CASSEGVGRHEQFF. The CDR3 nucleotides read TGTGCCAGCAGTGAAGGCGTCGGGAGGCATGAGCAGTTCTTC.

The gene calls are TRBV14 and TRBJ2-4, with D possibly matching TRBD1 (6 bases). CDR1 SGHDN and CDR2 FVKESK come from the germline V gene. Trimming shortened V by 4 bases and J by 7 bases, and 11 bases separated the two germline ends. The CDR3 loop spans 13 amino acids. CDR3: CASSRAGVNIQYF. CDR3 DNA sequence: TGTGCCAGCAGCCGTGCAGGGGTGAACATTCAGTACTTC.

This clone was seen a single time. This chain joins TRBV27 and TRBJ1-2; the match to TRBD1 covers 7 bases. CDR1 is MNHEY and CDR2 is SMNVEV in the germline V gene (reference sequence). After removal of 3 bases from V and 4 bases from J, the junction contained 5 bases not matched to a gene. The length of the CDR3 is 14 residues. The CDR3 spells CASSFADRSYGYTF. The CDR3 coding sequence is TGTGCCAGCAGTTTTGCGGACAGGAGCTATGGCTACACCTTC.

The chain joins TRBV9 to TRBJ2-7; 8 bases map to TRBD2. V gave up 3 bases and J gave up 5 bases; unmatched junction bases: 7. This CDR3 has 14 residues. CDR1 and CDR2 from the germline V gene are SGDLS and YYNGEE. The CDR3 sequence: CASSAIAGSDEQYF. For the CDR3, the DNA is TGTGCCAGCAGCGCCATAGCGGGATCCGACGAGCAGTACTTC.

CDR3 nucleotides: TGTGCCACCCAAGACGGACGGAGCAGTGAAGCTTTCTTT. It is translated as CATQDGRSSEAFF. This rearrangement joins TRBV10-3 to TRBJ1-1; D is unresolved. The germline gives CDR1 ENHRY, CDR2 SYGVKD. This CDR3 contains 13 residues. Trimming cost V 10 bases and J 7 bases, with 19 bases left between them.

CDR3 sequence: CASSSSTFPYNEQFF. The CDR3 DNA is TGTGCCAGCAGTTCGTCGACTTTCCCCTACAATGAGCAGTTCTTC. The chain is built from TRBV27 and TRBJ2-1; D gene unclear. V was trimmed by 4 bases and J by 2 bases, leaving 12 bases between them. The CDR3 length is 15 residues. Per the germline V gene, CDR1 is MNHEY and CDR2 is SMNVEV (reference sequence).

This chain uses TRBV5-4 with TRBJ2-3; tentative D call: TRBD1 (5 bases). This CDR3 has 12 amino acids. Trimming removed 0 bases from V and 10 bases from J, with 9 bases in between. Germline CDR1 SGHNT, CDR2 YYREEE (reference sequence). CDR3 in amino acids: CASSLEGASQYF. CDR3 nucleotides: TGTGCCAGCAGCTTGGAAGGGGCGTCGCAGTATTTT.

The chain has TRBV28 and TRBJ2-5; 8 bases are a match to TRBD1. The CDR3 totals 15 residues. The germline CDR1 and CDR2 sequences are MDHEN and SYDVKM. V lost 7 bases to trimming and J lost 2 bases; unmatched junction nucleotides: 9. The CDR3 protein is CASTARRGPQETQYF. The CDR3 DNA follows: TGTGCCAGCACCGCCCGCAGGGGGCCACAAGAGACCCAGTACTTC.

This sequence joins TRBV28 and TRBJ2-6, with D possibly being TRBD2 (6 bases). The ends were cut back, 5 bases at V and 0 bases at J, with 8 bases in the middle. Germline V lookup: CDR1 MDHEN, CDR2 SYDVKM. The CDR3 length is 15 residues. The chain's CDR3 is CASSPLASGANVLTF. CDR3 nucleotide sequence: TGTGCCAGCAGTCCACTAGCCTCTGGGGCCAACGTCCTGACTTTC.